The 20 T cell receptor beta chains reported below all come from one sample, sequenced in a study of beta chain features in type 1 diabetes. Study findings and constraints: Type 1 diabetes patients showed a moderate but significant shortening of TCRB CDR3s in all four CD4+ subsets.

No antigen has been assigned to these receptors. Expressed TCRB transcripts were sequenced, since all the RNA that had been isolated was reverse transcribed. The data were produced by immunoSEQ multiplex PCR, yet TCRdb's version contains in-frame clones alone and is incomplete. The table lists 680,000 or so clones, around 15% of them singletons. The sequencing sample was made of naive CD4+ T cells from blood. Receptors were obtained from a young man with type 1 diabetes.

The V gene is TRBV29-1, the J gene TRBJ2-7; 9 bases match TRBD1. V shed 7 bases and J 7 bases; nucleotides not matched to a gene: 11. Germline CDR1 reads SQVTM; CDR2 reads ANQGSEA. The CDR3 runs 13 residues. CDR3 amino acids: CSAKGTGFREQYF. CDR3 nucleotides: TGCAGCGCTAAGGGGACAGGGTTTAGGGAGCAGTACTTC.

The chain is built from TRBV10-2 and TRBJ1-2; D is uncertain. The CDR3 has 9 amino acids. CDR1 is WSHSY, CDR2 SAAADI, per germline. Between the trimmed V and J ends, which lost 8 bases and 6 bases, there was a span of 4 bases. CDR3 sequence: CASGDGYTF. The CDR3, as DNA: TGCGCCAGCGGGGATGGCTACACCTTC.

This clone was seen only a few times. The rearrangement links TRBV7-9 to TRBJ2-1; 14 positions match TRBD2. CDR3 length: 15 residues. V shed 5 bases, J shed 8 bases, and the junction held 5 bases outside the gene matches. Germline loops: CDR1 SEHNR, CDR2 FQNEAQ (reference sequence). The CDR3 sequence is CASSRLAGGNDEQFF. DNA for the CDR3: TGTGCCAGCAGCCGACTAGCGGGGGGGAATGATGAGCAGTTCTTC.

This clone appeared a few times. The chain combines TRBV29-1 with TRBJ1-2; TRBD1 aligns across 9 bases. Germline values: CDR1 SQVTM, CDR2 ANQGSEA. V dropped 7 bases and J dropped 6; count of bases not matched to a gene: 9. The CDR3 runs 13 residues. The DNA of the CDR3 is TGCAGCGCTAGATCCACAGGGGGCGATGGCTACACCTTC. The encoded protein is CSARSTGGDGYTF.

The rearrangement uses TRBV30 and TRBJ1-2; TRBD1 aligns across 11 bases. After removal of 4 bases from V and 6 bases from J, the junction contained 7 bases not matched to a gene. The CDR3 loop spans 14 amino acids. Germline V CDR1 and CDR2: GTSNPN, SVGIG (reference sequence). The CDR3 loop reads CAWNHGQGADGYTF. CDR3 sequence (DNA): TGTGCCTGGAACCACGGACAGGGGGCGGATGGCTACACCTTC. Based on the CDR3 plus reference TRBV30 and TRBJ1-2, the full variable domain is SQTIHQWPATLVQPVGSPLSLECTVEGTSNPNLYWYRQAAGRGLQLLFYSVGIGQISSEVPQNLSASRPQDRQFILSSKKLLLSDSGFYLCAWNHGQGADGYTFGSGTRLTVV.

The CDR3 spells CAWTPRRATEAFF. The CDR3 DNA reads TGTGCCTGGACCCCACGGAGGGCCACTGAAGCTTTCTTT. This rearrangement joins TRBV30 to TRBJ1-1, with unresolved D. The CDR3 consists of 13 residues. Germline V gives CDR1 GTSNPN, CDR2 SVGIG (reference sequence). V lost 4 bases to trimming and J lost 4 bases, with 13 bases between them.

This clone was seen only a few times. This sequence joins TRBV15 and TRBJ2-2; D is undetermined. The germline CDR1 and CDR2 sequences are LNHNV and YYDKDF (reference sequence). CDR3 length: 13 amino acids. Trimming pared 4 bases from V and 3 bases from J, leaving 6 bases between. The CDR3 loop is CATSTWDTGELFF. The CDR3 region has the DNA TGTGCCACCAGCACCTGGGACACCGGGGAGCTGTTTTTT.

The chain employs TRBV27 and TRBJ2-1; TRBD2 matches 15 bases. Germline V gene sequence: CDR1 MNHEY, CDR2 SMNVEV (reference sequence). CDR3 length: 18 residues. V gave up 4 bases and J gave up 7 bases; unmatched junction bases: 11. This CDR3 is CASSSGLAGGPGSNEQFF. In nucleotides, the CDR3 is TGTGCCAGCAGTTCGGGACTAGCGGGGGGCCCGGGCTCGAATGAGCAGTTCTTC.

This sequence joins TRBV7-6 and TRBJ1-1; 7 bases map to TRBD1. Germline assignment: CDR1 SGHVS and CDR2 FNYEAQ. The CDR3 is made up of 16 amino acids. V lost 0 bases and J lost 3; bases outside the gene matches: 7. CDR3 in amino acids: CASSLAPGRGDTEAFF. Here the CDR3 DNA reads TGTGCCAGCAGCTTAGCTCCCGGCAGGGGGGACACTGAAGCTTTCTTT.

The genes are TRBV6-6 and TRBJ1-2; D is ambiguous. The CDR3 covers 13 residues. V lost 6 bases and J lost 6, with 14 bases in between. Germline CDR1 reads MNHNY; CDR2 reads SVGAGI (reference sequence). The CDR3 spells CASRPPSGDGYTF. The CDR3 DNA reads as TGTGCCAGCAGGCCCCCATCCGGGGATGGCTACACCTTC.

This clone has more than one count but fewer than ten. V gene TRBV10-3 combines with J gene TRBJ1-1; D might be TRBD1 (6 bases). V lost 8 bases, J lost 3 bases, and 16 bases lay in between. From germline, CDR1 is ENHRY and CDR2 SYGVKD. The CDR3 covers 14 residues. The CDR3 is CAIGAGDGHTEAFF. CDR3 sequence (DNA): TGTGCCATCGGGGCAGGGGATGGTCACACTGAAGCTTTCTTT.

The chain uses TRBV2 and TRBJ2-3, with TRBD2 matching over 8 bases. Looked up from germline, CDR1 is SNHLY and CDR2 is FYNNEI. J lost 1 base, V lost 1 base, and 1 base had no gene match. The CDR3 extends over 15 amino acids. In DNA, the CDR3 is TGTGCCAGCAGTGAAGAACTAGCGGGCACAGATACGCAGTATTTT. It codes for CASSEELAGTDTQYF.

The chain combines TRBV2 with TRBJ2-1; TRBD2 agrees at 7 bases. The V gene end was trimmed by 8 bases and the J gene end by 5 bases; junction bases not matched to a gene: 12. This CDR3 contains 15 residues. Germline CDR1 reads SNHLY; CDR2 reads FYNNEI. The CDR3 region is CASLYARGEHNEQFF. The CDR3 DNA follows: TGTGCCAGCCTCTACGCACGGGGGGAGCACAATGAGCAGTTCTTC.

In this sample, this clone turned up a few times. The V gene is TRBV20-1, the J gene TRBJ2-3; maybe TRBD1 (5 bases). Per the germline V gene, CDR1 is DFQATT and CDR2 is SNEGSKA (reference sequence). CDR3 size: 10 residues. V lost 8 bases and J 4 bases, leaving 7 bases between the germline ends. CDR3 sequence reads: CSTRADTQYF. For the CDR3, the DNA is TGCAGTACCAGGGCAGATACGCAGTATTTT.

The chain combines TRBV6-5 with TRBJ1-6, with D possibly matching TRBD1 (5 bases). Germline CDR1 and CDR2: MNHEY and SVGAGI. Trimming cost V 2 bases and J 8 bases, with 13 bases left between them. This CDR3 is 15 amino acids long. The CDR3 sequence is CASSYTVLGDSPLHF. In nucleotides, the CDR3 is TGTGCCAGCAGTTACACCGTCCTAGGGGATTCACCCCTCCACTTT.

This sequence joins TRBV28 and TRBJ1-5; 8 bases map to TRBD1. Trimming took 2 bases from V and 0 from J; bases not matched to a gene: 3. There are 16 residues in the CDR3. The V gene's germline CDR1 is MDHEN and CDR2 SYDVKM. CDR3: CASSLGQGYSNQPQHF. The CDR3 DNA is TGTGCCAGCAGTTTAGGACAGGGCTATAGCAATCAGCCCCAGCATTTT. Using reference TRBV28 and TRBJ1-5 for the parts outside the CDR3, the full variable domain is DVKVTQSSRYLVKRTGEKVFLECVQDMDHENMFWYRQDPGLGLRLIYFSYDVKMKEKGDIPEGYSVSREKKERFSLILESASTNQTSMYLCASSLGQGYSNQPQHFGDGTRLSIL.

This clone was observed a handful of times. The chain links TRBV18 to TRBJ1-5; possibly TRBD1 for D (6 bases). Germline CDR1 is KGHSH and CDR2 is LQKENI. There are 13 residues in the CDR3. With 6 bases removed from V and 7 bases from J, the gap between germline ends came to 13 bases. The DNA for the CDR3 is TGTGCCAGCTCTGAGGCAGGGGCACAGCCCCAGCATTTT. Residues: CASSEAGAQPQHF.

This clone was detected a few times. The chain carries TRBV30 and TRBJ1-3, with unresolved D. Trimming cost V 0 bases and J 1 base, with 7 bases left between them. This CDR3 contains 14 residues. The germline V gene has CDR1 GTSNPN and CDR2 SVGIG (reference sequence). CDR3 loop: CAWSVHSSGNTIYF. CDR3 sequence (DNA): TGTGCCTGGAGTGTACACAGTTCTGGAAACACCATATATTTT. The entire variable domain, with the rest obtained from reference TRBV30 and TRBJ1-3, is as follows: SQTIHQWPATLVQPVGSPLSLECTVEGTSNPNLYWYRQAAGRGLQLLFYSVGIGQISSEVPQNLSASRPQDRQFILSSKKLLLSDSGFYLCAWSVHSSGNTIYFGEGSWLTVV.

This clone was counted only a few times. The chain links TRBV11-2 to TRBJ1-1; tentative D call: TRBD1 (5 bases). The CDR3 runs 14 residues. The V end was cut by 5 bases, the J end by 7 bases, with 17 bases between. Germline V lookup: CDR1 SGHAT, CDR2 FQNNGV. This chain's CDR3 is CASSPPTQGIEAFF. As DNA, the CDR3 is TGTGCCAGCAGCCCCCCGACTCAGGGTATTGAAGCTTTCTTT. The entire variable domain, with the rest obtained from reference TRBV11-2 and TRBJ1-1, is as follows: EAGVAQSPRYKIIEKRQSVAFWCNPISGHATLYWYQQILGQGPKLLIQFQNNGVVDDSQLPKDRFSAERLKGVDSTLKIQPAKLEDSAVYLCASSPPTQGIEAFFGQGTRLTVV.

The chain has TRBV7-9 and TRBJ2-3; TRBD1 or TRBD2 may be the D gene (5 bases each). V was shortened by 2 bases and J by 4 bases, with 7 bases between the two germline ends. Per the germline V gene, CDR1 is SEHNR and CDR2 is FQNEAQ (reference sequence). The CDR3 has 13 residues. CDR3 bases: TGTGCCAGCAGCTTACAGGGACCAGATACGCAGTATTTT. Translating gives CASSLQGPDTQYF.